The TCR beta chain described here comes from a study of read filtering for tumor transcriptome and immune sequencing. Study-level information: R-ISS stage counts were eight or nine for I, more than 15 for II, about seven for III.

To note about this clonotype: What it recognizes is unknown. A much larger clone is a single base away; this may be a read error.

Molecular barcoded adaptors covering alpha/delta and beta/gamma chains were used on about 0.4 ug RNA. One entry per CDR3 protein, called by TCRdb with MiXCR from the reads. This sample has roughly 130,000 distinct CDR3 sequences, with roughly 13% found just once. Study-level points and caveats: Single-read clonotypes: roughly 86% of IR-seq clonotypes (roughly 3.2% of reads), 74.6% of RNA-seq clonotypes (around 48% of reads).

At the time of active disease, bone marrow was collected from every patient. The clonotype originates from a donor at least 40 years old with multiple myeloma. The source material was a population of CD138-negative cells sorted from bone marrow.

The CDR3 region has the DNA TGCAGCCTTGGACAGTTTAACACCGGGGAGCTGTTTTTT. Protein sequence: CSLGQFNTGELFF. The chain has TRBV29-1 and TRBJ2-2, with D perhaps TRBD1 (6 bases). This CDR3 has 13 amino acids. V lost 8 bases and J 2 bases, leaving 12 bases between the germline ends. Germline CDR1 and CDR2: SQVTM and ANQGSEA.